This is a list of T cell receptor beta chains from one sample in a study of T cell changes during pregnancy in multiple sclerosis. Repertoires were generated with immunoSEQ multiplex PCR, while TCRdb's copy carries only in-frame clones and drops some. The repertoire holds around 40,000 clones, with around 93% as singletons. Sequencing used CD4+ T cells from peripheral blood mononuclear cells, obtained in the third trimester of pregnancy. Every receptor here comes from a female donor in good health, enrolled as a control in a pregnancy study. Each CDR3 is given with its conserved first and last residue. Each record gives: J gene, clone size, D gene, V gene, CDR3 length, CDR3 DNA, CDR3 protein. A D gene is named only where the DNA matches it firmly. Clone size is stated in some rows and not others, as once, few, many or a class when expanded.

TRBJ1-1,.,TRBD1,TRBV19,21,TGTGCCAGTAGTATACATCCGGGACAGGGCCCTGCGTTAAAAATGAACACTGAAGCTTTCTTT,CASSIHPGQGPALKMNTEAFF
TRBJ2-7,.,.,TRBV7-9,19,TGTGCCAGCAGCGGCTACAGCGTAGGCGGGGGCGGACGCTCCTACGAGCAGTACTTC,CASSGYSVGGGGRSYEQYF
TRBJ2-1,.,TRBD2,TRBV7-9,16,TGTGCCAGCAGCTTAGCGGGACTAGCGGAATACAATGAGCAGTTCTTC,CASSLAGLAEYNEQFF
TRBJ1-5,.,.,TRBV7-2,15,TGTGCCAGCAGCTTTGGAAGGCAGGTCGAGCAGCCCCAGCATTTT,CASSFGRQVEQPQHF
TRBJ1-1,.,TRBD1,TRBV7-9,13,TGTGCCAGCAGCGGGACAGGGGTAACTGAAGCTTTCTTT,CASSGTGVTEAFF
TRBJ2-2,.,.,TRBV2,13,TGTGCCAGCAGTGAAGGGCACACCGGGGAGCTGTTTTTT,CASSEGHTGELFF
TRBJ2-7,.,TRBD2,TRBV19,17,TGTGCCAGTAGTATAGATGGCCGAAGGACTAGCGGGGGCGAGCAGTACTTC,CASSIDGRRTSGGEQYF
TRBJ2-4,.,.,TRBV4-1,15,TGCGCCAGCAGCCCGTCTATCGCATCCAAAAACATTCAGTACTTC,CASSPSIASKNIQYF
TRBJ2-3,.,TRBD1,TRBV10-2,15,TGCGCCAGCAGTGAGTCGACAGGGAATGTAAATACGCAGTATTTT,CASSESTGNVNTQYF
TRBJ1-2,.,TRBD1,TRBV29-1,22,TGCAGCGTGGGGAAGGTTAGGGGACAGGGGAAATACACTTCGCCCCCCAACTATGGCTACACCTTC,CSVGKVRGQGKYTSPPNYGYTF
TRBJ2-1,.,TRBD2,TRBV5-6,12,TGTGCCAGCAGCACTAGCGGGTACCACTCTCTCTTC,CASSTSGYHSLF
TRBJ2-3,.,TRBD2,TRBV5-1,18,TGCGCCAGCAGCTTGGCCGGGACTAGCGGGAGAGTAGGGGATACGCAGTATTTT,CASSLAGTSGRVGDTQYF
TRBJ2-1,.,.,TRBV4-3,16,TGCGCCAGCAGCCACGCTCGGGGAAACCGATACAATGAGCAGTTCTTC,CASSHARGNRYNEQFF
TRBJ1-1,.,.,TRBV9,12,TGTGCCACCGAGAGGGTTAACACTGAAGCTTTCTTT,CATERVNTEAFF
TRBJ1-2,.,TRBD1,TRBV6-5,12,TGTGCCAGCAGTCGGGACAGGGTTGGCTACACCTTC,CASSRDRVGYTF
TRBJ2-3,.,.,TRBV4-1,20,TGCGCCAGCAGCCCCCGCGAGTGGTTGCGGATAGCGGTCCACACAGATACGCAGTATTTT,CASSPREWLRIAVHTDTQYF
TRBJ2-7,.,.,TRBV5-4,15,TGTGCCAGCAGCCATGGGGGGGGCATTACCTACGAGCAGTACTTC,CASSHGGGITYEQYF
TRBJ1-2,once,TRBD1,TRBV9,14,TGTGCCAGCAGCCCCAGGACAGGGACCCATGGCTACACCTTC,CASSPRTGTHGYTF
TRBJ2-7,.,TRBD1,TRBV28,14,TGTGCCAGCAGCTTCGACAGGGGCCCCTACGAGCAGTACTTC,CASSFDRGPYEQYF
TRBJ2-3,.,.,TRBV6-1,13,TGTGCCAGCAGTGAACAGGGGGGAGATACGCAGTATTTT,CASSEQGGDTQYF
TRBJ1-5,.,.,TRBV18,15,TGTGCCAGCTCACCACGGGGGGGCCTACAAGAGCCCCAGCATTTT,CASSPRGGLQEPQHF
TRBJ2-5,.,TRBD2,TRBV27,12,TGTGCCAGCAGGCTTGGGGGGGGGACCCAGTACTTC,CASRLGGGTQYF
TRBJ2-7,.,.,TRBV4-2,14,TGTGCCAGCAGCCAAGATCAGTTCACCTACGAGCAGTACTTC,CASSQDQFTYEQYF
TRBJ2-1,.,TRBD1,TRBV7-3,20,TGTGCCAGCAGCCAACGGTATAACCCCCCGGGACAGGGAATAGTGAATGAGCAGTTCTTC,CASSQRYNPPGQGIVNEQFF
TRBJ2-7,.,TRBD2,TRBV20-1,11,TGCAGTGCCCTGGGGGGGGACGAGCAGTACTTC,CSALGGDEQYF
TRBJ2-7,.,.,TRBV28,14,TGTGCCAGCACCCCTTTGGGGCGAGTTGAGCCACAGTACTTC,CASTPLGRVEPQYF
TRBJ1-1,.,.,TRBV5-4,13,TGTGCCAGCAGCTTGTTCCTGTACACTGAAGCTTTCTTT,CASSLFLYTEAFF
TRBJ1-3,few,.,TRBV30,17,TGTGCCTGGAGTGTACTGGGGCAGGCGACCTCTGGAAACACCATATATTTT,CAWSVLGQATSGNTIYF
TRBJ2-7,.,TRBD2,TRBV14,15,TGTGCCAGCAGCCAGGGGTCTAGCGGGGGATACGAGCAGTACTTC,CASSQGSSGGYEQYF
TRBJ2-3,.,.,TRBV18,12,TGTGCCAGCTCACCTGTAGCAGATACGCAGTATTTT,CASSPVADTQYF
TRBJ1-4,.,TRBD1,TRBV5-4,17,TGTGCCAGCAGCTTTGGGACAGGGTTACAGCCCCGGGAAAAACTGTTTTTT,CASSFGTGLQPREKLFF
TRBJ1-4,.,.,TRBV5-5,15,TGTGCCAGCAGCTTCAGCGACAGTCAGGTTGAAAAACTGTTTTTT,CASSFSDSQVEKLFF
TRBJ2-5,.,TRBD2,TRBV7-8,14,TGTGCCAGCATGCAGACTAGCGGGGCGGAGACCCAGTACTTC,CASMQTSGAETQYF
TRBJ2-7,.,TRBD2,TRBV10-3,15,TGTGCCACCAAGGGGACTAGCGGGAGGGTATACGAGCAGTACTTC,CATKGTSGRVYEQYF
TRBJ2-1,.,TRBD2,TRBV28,17,TGTGCCAGCAGTTACCTCGGGGGGACGACTCCCTACAATGAGCAGTTCTTC,CASSYLGGTTPYNEQFF
TRBJ2-7,.,TRBD1,TRBV29-1,15,TGCAGCGTCTCGACCGGGACAGGGGCCACCTACGAGCAGTACTTC,CSVSTGTGATYEQYF
TRBJ2-3,.,TRBD2,TRBV30,16,TGTGCCTGGAGTGGATCACGGGGGGGCCCTGGAGATACGCAGTATTTT,CAWSGSRGGPGDTQYF
TRBJ2-7,once,.,TRBV18,12,TGTGCCAGCTCACCTGACTTTTTGGAGCAGTACTTC,CASSPDFLEQYF
TRBJ1-1,.,.,TRBV5-1,14,TGCGCCAGCAGCTTGGAGGGGGTTAACACTGAAGCTTTCTTT,CASSLEGVNTEAFF
TRBJ2-4,.,TRBD2,TRBV2,15,TGTGCCAGCAGTGTTGAGCGGGGGGGCAGTAACATTCAGTACTTC,CASSVERGGSNIQYF
TRBJ2-1,.,.,TRBV14,16,TGTGCCAGCAGCCAAGGTTCAGCACTCGGGTACAATGAGCAGTTCTTC,CASSQGSALGYNEQFF
TRBJ2-1,.,.,TRBV7-2,17,TGTGCCAGCAGCCAAAATCGGGCCAGGGCGGCCTACAATGAGCAGTTCTTC,CASSQNRARAAYNEQFF
TRBJ1-2,.,.,TRBV7-2,15,TGTGCCAGCAGCTTAGTTGACAGTAGAAACTATGGCTACACCTTC,CASSLVDSRNYGYTF
TRBJ2-1,.,.,TRBV28,11,TGTGCCAGCAGTTTCTACCAGGGGAAGTTCTTC,CASSFYQGKFF
TRBJ1-6,.,.,TRBV11-2,14,TGTGCCAGCACCCTTAGCATGGTACCTTCACCCCTCCACTTT,CASTLSMVPSPLHF
TRBJ1-5,.,.,TRBV2,12,TGTGCCAGCAGTGATACGAGCCAGCCCCAGCATTTT,CASSDTSQPQHF
TRBJ2-1,.,TRBD2,TRBV6-4,16,TGTGCCAGCAGTGCCCAAGCGGGAGTTGGCTACAATGAGCAGTTCTTC,CASSAQAGVGYNEQFF
TRBJ1-5,.,.,TRBV25-1,15,TGTGCCAGCAGTCTAGGCTCCCATAGCAATCAGCCCCAGCATTTT,CASSLGSHSNQPQHF
TRBJ2-7,.,TRBD2,TRBV4-2,15,TGTGCCAGCAGCCCTGGGACTAGCGGGGATTACGAGCAGTACTTC,CASSPGTSGDYEQYF
TRBJ1-1,few,.,TRBV5-1,15,TGCGCCAGCAGCTGGGGAGATCTGGGAAACACTGAAGCTTTCTTT,CASSWGDLGNTEAFF